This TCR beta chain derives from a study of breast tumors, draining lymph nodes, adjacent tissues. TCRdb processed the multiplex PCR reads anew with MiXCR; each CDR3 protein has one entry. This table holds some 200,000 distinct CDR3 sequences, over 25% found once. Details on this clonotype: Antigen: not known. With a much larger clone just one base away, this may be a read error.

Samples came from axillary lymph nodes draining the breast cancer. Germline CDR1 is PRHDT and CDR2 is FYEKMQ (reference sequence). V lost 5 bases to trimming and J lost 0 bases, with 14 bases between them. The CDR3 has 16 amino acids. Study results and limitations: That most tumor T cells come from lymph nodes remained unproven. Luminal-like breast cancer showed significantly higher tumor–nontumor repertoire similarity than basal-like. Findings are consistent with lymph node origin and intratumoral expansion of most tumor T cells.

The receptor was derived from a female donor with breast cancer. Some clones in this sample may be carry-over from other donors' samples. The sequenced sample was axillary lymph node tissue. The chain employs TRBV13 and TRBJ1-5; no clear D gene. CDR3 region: CASSLRAPYSNQPQHF. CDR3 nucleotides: TGTGCCAGCAGCCTCCGGGCCCCTTATAGCAATCAGCCCCAGCATTTT.